These T cell receptor beta chains were read from a single sample in a study of radiotherapy plus CTLA-4 blockade in lung cancer. This table comes from immunoSEQ multiplex PCR, and its TCRdb copy is limited to in-frame clones, with some not included. Of roughly 45,000 clones detected, 63% appear once; the ten largest clones hold less than 20%. The source was peripheral blood, collected from a patient treated with radiotherapy plus ipilimumab. The receptors come from a human donor with non-small cell lung cancer who had a partial response to radiotherapy plus ipilimumab. CDR3s include the opening cysteine and the closing phenylalanine or tryptophan. The order of the fields is clone size, J gene, V gene, D gene, CDR3 DNA, CDR3 protein. The D gene is left open where the match is weak. Size values are once, few and many counts, or a class for expanded clones, and some rows have none.

>many|TRBJ1-2|TRBV4-2|NA
TGTGCCAGCAGCCAAGACGTGGCAGGGGTCAGTGGCTACACCTTC
CASSQDVAGVSGYTF
>NA|TRBJ2-1|TRBV9|NA
TGTGCCAGCACCCCCGGGTCTACAACTGGGTTTGAGCAGTTCTTC
CASTPGSTTGFEQFF
>once|TRBJ2-1|TRBV29-1|TRBD2
TGCAGCGGCACCGGGACTAGCTCCTACAATGAGCAGTTCTTC
CSGTGTSSYNEQFF
>NA|TRBJ2-2|TRBV6-5|NA
TGTGCCAGCAGACTCAGCGGAACGAACACCGGGGAGCTGTTTTTT
CASRLSGTNTGELFF
>NA|TRBJ1-1|TRBV18|TRBD1
TGTGCCAGCTCACCAATGACAGGGGCCTTGAACACTGAAGCTTTCTTT
CASSPMTGALNTEAFF
>NA|TRBJ2-7|TRBV9|TRBD1
TGTGCCAGCAGCGAACAGGGGACAAGCTCCTACGAGCAGTACTTC
CASSEQGTSSYEQYF
>few|TRBJ2-5|TRBV11-1|NA
TGTGCCAGCAGCTCCGAGGACAGCCGGTGGGAGACCCAGTACTTC
CASSSEDSRWETQYF
>NA|TRBJ2-6|TRBV21-1|NA
TGTGCCAGCATCCCTCCGAGGTATCCCGGGGCCAACGTCCTGACTTTC
CASIPPRYPGANVLTF
>medium-sized|TRBJ1-3|TRBV7-2|TRBD1
TGTGCCAGCAGCCAAGGACAGGGCTACGGCACCATATATTTT
CASSQGQGYGTIYF
>NA|TRBJ2-7|TRBV30|TRBD2
TGTGCCTGTCTCCAGGGGCTAACTAGCGGGGGGGCAAACGAGCAGTACTTC
CACLQGLTSGGANEQYF
>NA|TRBJ2-7|TRBV18|TRBD1
TGTGCCAGCTCACCCAATCCGGGACAGGGGATCGAGCAGTACTTC
CASSPNPGQGIEQYF